These 21 T cell receptor beta chains were sequenced from one sample in a study of shared clonotypes between healthy human individuals. The data were produced by immunoSEQ multiplex PCR, yet TCRdb's version contains in-frame clones alone and is incomplete. In the table there are around 2.5 million clones, 80% to 95% of which are singletons. Sequencing was carried out using naive CD4+ T cells from PBMCs. Subset defined: CD45RA+ positively selected. The receptors here all came from a man between 18 and 35 years old in good health. Some clones in this sample may be carry-over from other donors' samples.

With respect to this clone: The same CDR3 can be traced to other DNA sequences in this sample. The chain links TRBV5-1 to TRBJ2-2, with 11 nucleotides matching TRBD2. This CDR3 spans 16 amino acids. The J segment lost 3 bases and the V segment lost 2 bases, leaving 3 bases of the junction unmatched. Germline V gene data show CDR1 as SGHRS and CDR2 as YFSETQ. DNA for the CDR3: TGCGCCAGCAGCTTACTAGCGGGGGACTACACCGGGGAGCTGTTTTTT. The encoded protein is CASSLLAGDYTGELFF.

This rearrangement joins TRBV6-6 to TRBJ1-3; 9 positions match TRBD1. The germline gives CDR1 MNHNY, CDR2 SVGAGI (reference sequence). The CDR3 spans 15 residues. Trimming at V came to 6 bases and at J to 7 bases, leaving 10 bases not matched to a gene. The CDR3 sequence: CASSPRQGDWNTIYF. CDR3 sequence (DNA): TGTGCCAGCAGCCCACGACAGGGGGACTGGAACACCATATATTTT.

The CDR3 loop reads CASSERAGAYGYTF. In DNA, the CDR3 is TGTGCCAGCAGTGAACGGGCAGGGGCCTATGGCTACACCTTC. This chain connects TRBV6-1 to TRBJ1-2; D might be TRBD1 (6 bases). The germline V and J ends were trimmed by 2 bases and 4 bases, with 11 bases remaining between them. Germline CDR1 reads MNHNS; CDR2 reads SASEGT. The CDR3 contains 14 residues.

The rearrangement links TRBV27 to TRBJ2-7; 7 bases agree with TRBD2. This CDR3 comprises 13 residues. After removal of 7 bases from V and 2 bases from J, the junction contained 5 bases not matched to a gene. Germline CDR1 and CDR2: MNHEY and SMNVEV (reference sequence). CDR3 bases: TGTGCCAGCATCGGGGGGAGGCCCTACGAGCAGTACTTC. Its protein product is CASIGGRPYEQYF.

Concerning this clone: Within the sample, other DNA sequences also encode this same CDR3. J is TRBJ1-1 and V is TRBV9; 10 bases fit TRBD1. The CDR3 totals 13 residues. CDR1 is SGDLS and CDR2 is YYNGEE in the germline V gene. J gave up 4 bases and V 3 bases, and 0 bases lay outside the gene matches. Written as DNA, the CDR3 is TGTGCCAGCAGCGGGACAGGGGGCACTGAAGCTTTCTTT. Amino acid sequence: CASSGTGGTEAFF.

As to this clone: The same CDR3 arises from other DNA sequences in this sample as well. This chain joins TRBV7-2 and TRBJ2-5; D ambiguous. With 1 base removed from V and 7 bases from J, the gap between germline ends came to 4 bases. Germline CDR1 reads SGHTA; CDR2 reads FQGNSA. The CDR3 sequence is 11 residues long. Written as DNA, the CDR3 is TGTGCCAGCAGCTTAGGGGGGACCCAGTACTTC. Protein: CASSLGGTQYF.

The chain recombines TRBV4-1 with TRBJ2-1, with 10 positions matching TRBD2. V dropped 5 bases and J dropped 5; count of bases not matched to a gene: 9. The CDR3 sequence is 16 residues long. Germline V CDR1 and CDR2: MGHRA, YSYEKL. The CDR3 here is CASSEVRTSGNNEQFF. The CDR3 DNA reads TGCGCCAGCAGCGAAGTTCGGACTAGCGGAAACAATGAGCAGTTCTTC.

This clone was seen a few times. V usage is TRBV14 and J usage is TRBJ2-5; D gene uncertain. V dropped 4 bases and J dropped 0 bases, with 9 bases sitting between them. CDR1 is SGHDN, CDR2 FVKESK, per germline. This CDR3 region has 14 residues. The CDR3 loop reads CASSRLQYQETQYF. CDR3 nucleotide sequence: TGTGCCAGCAGCCGCCTTCAATACCAAGAGACCCAGTACTTC.

The chain recombines TRBV28 with TRBJ2-5, with D maybe TRBD2 (5 bases). Trimming stripped 5 bases from V and 1 base from J, with 14 bases between. There are 15 residues in the CDR3. Germline V gene lookup returns CDR1 MDHEN and CDR2 SYDVKM. The DNA of the CDR3 is TGTGCCAGCAGTCCACGGACTCCACCCCAAGAGACCCAGTACTTC. Translation gives CASSPRTPPQETQYF.

The V and J genes are TRBV10-3 and TRBJ1-5, with D possibly TRBD1 on 5 matching bases. The CDR3 has 13 amino acids. Trimming took off 8 bases at V and 7 bases at J, with 15 bases between the two ends. Germline CDR1 is ENHRY and CDR2 is SYGVKD. CDR3: CAIGGGAKQPQHF. In nucleotides, the CDR3 is TGTGCCATCGGGGGAGGGGCGAAGCAGCCCCAGCATTTT.

The chain is built from TRBV5-6 and TRBJ2-2, with D maybe TRBD1 (6 bases). Germline V gene lookup returns CDR1 SGHDT and CDR2 YYEEEE. This CDR3 comprises 13 residues. V lost 4 bases, J lost 6 bases, and 10 bases lay in between. The CDR3 loop is CASSNRVAGELFF. The CDR3 bases are TGTGCCAGCAGCAACAGGGTTGCCGGGGAGCTGTTTTTT.

The chain links TRBV15 to TRBJ2-7; the match to TRBD1 covers 8 bases. The germline gives CDR1 LNHNV, CDR2 YYDKDF (reference sequence). V was pared by 1 base and J by 1 base, with 12 bases of the junction left unmatched. The CDR3 totals 18 residues. This CDR3 reads CATSRAFWGQAYSYEQYF. The CDR3 bases are TGTGCCACCAGCAGAGCTTTTTGGGGACAGGCCTATTCCTACGAGCAGTACTTC.

This clone came up once. The V gene is TRBV28, the J gene TRBJ2-2, with 7 bases identical to TRBD2. Germline values: CDR1 MDHEN, CDR2 SYDVKM. V gave up 3 bases and J gave up 6 bases; unmatched junction bases: 4. This CDR3 is 14 amino acids long. CDR3 in amino acids: CASSFGGSAGELFF. The CDR3 nucleotides are TGTGCCAGCAGTTTCGGCGGGAGTGCCGGGGAGCTGTTTTTT. The full variable domain, rest sourced from reference TRBV28 and TRBJ2-2, is DVKVTQSSRYLVKRTGEKVFLECVQDMDHENMFWYRQDPGLGLRLIYFSYDVKMKEKGDIPEGYSVSREKKERFSLILESASTNQTSMYLCASSFGGSAGELFFGEGSRLTVL.

The chain recombines TRBV19 with TRBJ1-1, with D possibly being TRBD1 (6 bases). Trimming took off 1 base at V and 5 bases at J, with 20 bases between the two ends. The length of the CDR3 is 17 residues. CDR1 is LNHDA and CDR2 is SQIVND in the germline V gene (reference sequence). CDR3 residues: CASSIAPERGYGTEAFF. CDR3 sequence (DNA): TGTGCCAGTAGTATAGCCCCCGAAAGGGGGTATGGGACTGAAGCTTTCTTT. Using reference TRBV19 and TRBJ1-1 for the parts outside the CDR3, the full variable domain is DGGITQSPKYLFRKEGQNVTLSCEQNLNHDAMYWYRQDPGQGLRLIYYSQIVNDFQKGDIAEGYSVSREKKESFPLTVTSAQKNPTAFYLCASSIAPERGYGTEAFFGQGTRLTVV.

The chain recombines TRBV7-9 with TRBJ2-7, with no clear D. Per the germline V gene, CDR1 is SEHNR and CDR2 is FQNEAQ (reference sequence). V was trimmed by 6 bases and J by 6 bases, leaving 12 bases between them. This CDR3 comprises 12 residues. The CDR3 bases are TGTGCCAGCAGTCGTTTAGACTTCGAGCAGTACTTC. Encoded protein: CASSRLDFEQYF.

This clone was seen only once. The chain employs TRBV7-6 and TRBJ1-2; TRBD1 agrees at 9 bases. The CDR3 length is 14 residues. V was pared by 5 bases and J by 8 bases, with 9 bases of the junction left unmatched. Germline CDR1 SGHVS, CDR2 FNYEAQ. CDR3 coding DNA: TGTGCCAGCAGCCCTTCGGGACAGGGTTTCGGCTACACCTTC. The encoded protein is CASSPSGQGFGYTF.

Details on this clone: The same CDR3 can be traced to other DNA sequences in this sample. This chain links TRBV5-1 with TRBJ1-5; D is ambiguous. CDR1 is SGHRS, CDR2 YFSETQ, per germline. The CDR3 runs to 13 residues. With 4 bases removed from V and 0 bases from J, the gap between germline ends came to 5 bases. CDR3: CASSVDSNQPQHF. DNA for the CDR3: TGCGCCAGCAGCGTCGATAGCAATCAGCCCCAGCATTTT.

The genes are TRBV19 and TRBJ1-5; unclear D gene. Germline V gene sequence: CDR1 LNHDA, CDR2 SQIVND (reference sequence). This CDR3 is built from 15 residues. Trimming stripped 3 bases from V and 2 bases from J, with 11 bases between. The CDR3 nucleotides are TGTGCCAGTAGTATCCCAACGGGTCGCAATCAGCCCCAGCATTTT. This sequence encodes CASSIPTGRNQPQHF.

The chain is built from TRBV29-1 and TRBJ1-5; TRBD1 matches 10 bases. Per the germline V gene, CDR1 is SQVTM and CDR2 is ANQGSEA. Trimming at V came to 5 bases and at J to 3 bases, leaving 7 bases not matched to a gene. The CDR3 sequence is 15 residues long. CDR3 sequence reads: CSVISGTGDNQPQHF. In DNA, the CDR3 is TGCAGCGTTATTAGTGGGACAGGGGACAATCAGCCCCAGCATTTT.

The rearrangement links TRBV28 to TRBJ2-3; 7 bases agree with TRBD1. Germline CDR1 MDHEN, CDR2 SYDVKM. The CDR3 totals 15 residues. The V and J ends lost 4 bases and 4 bases, in that order; junction bases with no gene match: 8. CDR3 sequence reads: CASSWARGFADTQYF. CDR3 DNA sequence: TGTGCCAGCAGTTGGGCCAGGGGGTTTGCAGATACGCAGTATTTT.

The chain joins TRBV5-1 to TRBJ1-2; D gene unclear. With 6 bases removed from V and 8 bases from J, the gap between germline ends came to 20 bases. The germline V gene encodes CDR1 SGHRS and CDR2 YFSETQ. The CDR3 runs 14 residues. CDR3 DNA: TGCGCCAGCAACTCGGGGTTGGCGGAATACGGCTACACCTTC. This translates into CASNSGLAEYGYTF.